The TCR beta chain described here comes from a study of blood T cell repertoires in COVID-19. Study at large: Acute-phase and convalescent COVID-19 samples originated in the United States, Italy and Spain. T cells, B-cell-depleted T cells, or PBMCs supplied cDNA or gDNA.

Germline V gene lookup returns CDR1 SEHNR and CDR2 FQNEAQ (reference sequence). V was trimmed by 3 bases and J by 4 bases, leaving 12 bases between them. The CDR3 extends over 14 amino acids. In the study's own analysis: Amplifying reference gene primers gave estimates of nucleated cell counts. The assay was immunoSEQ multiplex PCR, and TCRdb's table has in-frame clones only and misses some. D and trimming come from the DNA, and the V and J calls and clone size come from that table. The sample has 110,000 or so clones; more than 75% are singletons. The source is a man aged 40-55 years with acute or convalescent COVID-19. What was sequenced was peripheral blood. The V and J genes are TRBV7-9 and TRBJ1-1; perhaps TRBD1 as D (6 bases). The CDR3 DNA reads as TGTGCCAGCAGCTTGGGACACACGAGCACTGAAGCTTTCTTT. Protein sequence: CASSLGHTSTEAFF.